This T cell receptor (beta chain) emerged from a study of shared clonotypes between healthy human individuals. Study-level background: There were three CD4 naive, three CD4 memory, two CD8 naive and one CD8 memory plates per donor.

The CDR3 loop spans 13 amino acids. Germline CDR1 and CDR2: SGHRS and YFSETQ. The V and J ends lost 3 bases and 1 base respectively, with 7 bases between them. Repertoires were generated with immunoSEQ multiplex PCR, while TCRdb's copy carries only in-frame clones and drops some. Among more than 2,000,000 clones listed, 85% to 95% were seen once. Of note for this clone: Its cognate antigen is unknown. Other nucleotide sequences from this sample produce the same CDR3.

Study-wide points: The sampled material consisted only of blood, and tissue repertoires are likely to differ. The study generally estimated greater richness for naive than memory subsets.

This sequence joins TRBV5-1 and TRBJ1-1, with D hard to call. The specimen sequenced was naive CD4+ T cells sorted from blood. Stated subset: CD45RA+ positively selected. This receptor was obtained from a man aged 18 to 29 in good health. The CDR3 loop is CASSSTANTEAFF. CDR3 coding DNA: TGCGCCAGCAGCTCAACAGCGAACACTGAAGCTTTCTTT. The whole variable domain, filled in from reference TRBV5-1 and TRBJ1-1, reads KAGVTQTPRYLIKTRGQQVTLSCSPISGHRSVSWYQQTPGQGLQFLFEYFSETQRNKGNFPGRFSGRQFSNSRSEMNVSTLELGDSALYLCASSSTANTEAFFGQGTRLTVV.